Only a few counts were recorded for the clone carrying this T cell receptor beta chain. The CDR3 consists of 17 residues. The germline CDR1 and CDR2 sequences are DFQATT and SNEGSKA (reference sequence). Trimming shortened V by 6 bases and J by 1 base, and 25 bases separated the two germline ends. The sample belongs to a study of response to subunit inactivated influenza vaccine. Via MiXCR, TCRdb re-called the RT-PCR reads, giving one row per CDR3 protein. The top ten clones hold around 6.5% of a sample with 650,000 to 800,000 distinct CDR3 sequences, around 14% of them seen once. The source material was PBMCs from blood, sampled 14 days before vaccination. The sequence derives from a man in his fifties who received an inactivated influenza vaccine. The chain employs TRBV20-1 and TRBJ2-7; D tentatively reads TRBD1 or TRBD2 (5 bases each). This CDR3 is CSANGAPSSVSSYEQYF. CDR3 DNA sequence: TGCAGTGCCAACGGGGCGCCTAGCAGCGTTAGTTCCTACGAGCAGTACTTC.